These T cell receptor beta chains were read from a single sample in a study of T cells after posttransplantation cyclophosphamide. Sequencing was performed with immunoSEQ multiplex PCR; in TCRdb, only in-frame clones are kept and a portion is missing. The data show approximately 10,000 clones, about 93% seen once. The sample here was PBMCs, taken after allogeneic stem cell transplant with posttransplant cyclophosphamide. The receptors derive from a female patient younger than 45 who received an allogeneic stem cell transplant from an unrelated donor, was CMV-positive, and had no GVHD. The graft donor may have given rise to some T cells. The CDR3 runs from the conserved cysteine through the conserved F or W. D genes are given only for firm matches. Size values are once, few and many counts, or a class for expanded clones, and some rows have none.

d_call | clone_size | j_call | v_call | cdr3_aa | cdr3_nt
TRBD1 | . | TRBJ2-7 | TRBV7-8 | CASSTSGTGAYEQYF | TGTGCCAGCAGCACCTCCGGGACAGGGGCCTACGAGCAGTACTTC
TRBD2 | . | TRBJ2-1 | TRBV7-9 | CASSLELAGGRFF | TGTGCCAGCAGCTTAGAATTAGCGGGAGGTCGGTTCTTC
. | . | TRBJ1-2 | TRBV27 | CASSPTSKGASYGYTF | TGTGCCAGCAGTCCTACCTCGAAAGGGGCTAGTTATGGCTACACCTTC
. | few | TRBJ1-4 | TRBV5-6 | CASSLLSEKLFF | TGTGCCAGCAGCTTGTTAAGCGAAAAACTGTTTTTT
. | . | TRBJ1-1 | TRBV28 | CASRHIRGTLNTEAFF | TGTGCCAGCCGACACATCCGGGGGACCTTGAACACTGAAGCTTTCTTT
TRBD1 | . | TRBJ1-6 | TRBV4-1 | CASSQLDRVRSPLHF | TGCGCCAGCAGCCAACTTGACAGGGTTCGTTCACCCCTCCACTTT
. | . | TRBJ2-3 | TRBV2 | CASSEWADTDTQYF | TGTGCCAGCAGTGAATGGGCAGACACAGATACGCAGTATTTT
TRBD1 | . | TRBJ2-7 | TRBV18 | CASSRTGAHSYEQYF | TGTGCCAGCTCACGAACAGGGGCTCACTCCTACGAGCAGTACTTC
. | . | TRBJ2-3 | TRBV29-1 | CSAGVADTQYF | TGCAGCGCAGGGGTTGCAGATACGCAGTATTTT
TRBD2 | . | TRBJ2-7 | TRBV11-2 | CASSFLAGAFVKGNEQYF | TGTGCCAGCAGCTTCTTAGCGGGAGCGTTTGTTAAAGGGAACGAGCAGTACTTC
. | once | TRBJ2-7 | TRBV7-9 | CASSSNTGNVYEQYF | TGTGCCAGCAGCTCCAATACTGGTAACGTCTACGAGCAGTACTTC
TRBD2 | . | TRBJ2-3 | TRBV7-9 | CASSASGRSLDTQYF | TGTGCCAGCTCCGCTAGCGGGAGATCCCTCGATACGCAGTATTTT